Presented here are 18 T cell receptor beta chains from one specimen sequenced in a study of shared clonotypes between healthy human individuals. Data came from immunoSEQ multiplex PCR; TCRdb stores just in-frame clones and leaves some out. The table includes about 960,000 clones, over 60% detected once. The sequencing input was memory CD4+ T cells sorted from blood. Stated subset: CD45RA-negative fraction. The receptors come from a man between 18 and 35 years old in good health.

The J gene is TRBJ2-7, the V gene TRBV6-4, with a possible D match to TRBD1 (6 bases). The CDR3 extends over 12 amino acids. The V gene lost 5 bases and the J gene lost 2 bases, with 7 bases spanning the gap. Looked up from germline, CDR1 is MRHNA and CDR2 is SNTAGT. The CDR3: CASSRGTYEQYF. CDR3 DNA: TGTGCCAGCAGTAGGGGGACCTACGAGCAGTACTTC.

This clone has more than one count but fewer than ten. The rearrangement uses TRBV6-1 and TRBJ2-5; D unclear. The CDR3 totals 14 residues. Trimming pared 6 bases from V and 4 bases from J, leaving 15 bases between. Germline V CDR1 and CDR2: MNHNS, SASEGT. CDR3 coding DNA: TGTGCCAGCAGCCCGACCTCCTCGGGAGAGACCCAGTACTTC. It codes for CASSPTSSGETQYF.

For this clone: One end of the junction varies from germline; a read error may be responsible. The chain has TRBV7-7 and TRBJ1-3; unclear D gene. In germline, CDR1 is SSHAT, CDR2 FNYEAQ (reference sequence). This CDR3 has 13 amino acids. CDR3 bases: TGTGCTAGCAGCTTAGAACCTGGAAACACCATATATTTT. It is translated as CASSLEPGNTIYF.

This sequence joins TRBV28 and TRBJ1-1; perhaps TRBD1 as D (5 bases). The CDR3 is 14 residues long. V lost 6 bases and J lost 1, with 12 bases in between. The germline gives CDR1 MDHEN, CDR2 SYDVKM. CDR3 nucleotide sequence: TGTGCCAGCAGCCCTGGAGGACAGAACACTGAAGCTTTCTTT. It translates to CASSPGGQNTEAFF.

The CDR3: CASSLSRGTSGGKETQYF. DNA for the CDR3: TGTGCCAGCAGTTTATCCCGGGGGACTAGCGGGGGAAAAGAGACCCAGTACTTC. The rearrangement uses TRBV28 and TRBJ2-5; TRBD2 aligns across 14 bases. The CDR3 contains 18 residues. Trimming at V came to 1 base and at J to 3 bases, leaving 7 bases not matched to a gene. Germline V gene sequence: CDR1 MDHEN, CDR2 SYDVKM. The full variable domain, rest sourced from reference TRBV28 and TRBJ2-5, is DVKVTQSSRYLVKRTGEKVFLECVQDMDHENMFWYRQDPGLGLRLIYFSYDVKMKEKGDIPEGYSVSREKKERFSLILESASTNQTSMYLCASSLSRGTSGGKETQYFGPGTRLLVL.

This chain connects TRBV7-2 to TRBJ1-5, with 10 bases lining up with TRBD1. The CDR3 has 15 residues. Germline V gene sequence: CDR1 SGHTA, CDR2 FQGNSA. V dropped 4 bases and J dropped 4; count of bases not matched to a gene: 4. The DNA of the CDR3 is TGTGCCAGCAGCTCTGGACAGGGGGTTAATCAGCCCCAGCATTTT. This codes for CASSSGQGVNQPQHF.

The genes are TRBV6-6 and TRBJ2-1; 12 nucleotides match TRBD2. Germline V lookup: CDR1 MNHNY, CDR2 SVGAGI (reference sequence). After removal of 6 bases from V and 6 bases from J, the junction contained 3 bases not matched to a gene. There are 14 residues in the CDR3. The DNA for the CDR3 is TGTGCCAGCAGCGGACTAGCGGGGACCAATGAGCAGTTCTTC. Translating gives CASSGLAGTNEQFF.

This chain uses TRBV28 with TRBJ1-5, with TRBD1 matching 9 bases. The length of the CDR3 is 15 residues. Unmatched junction bases numbered 4, after V lost 6 bases and J lost 1 base. The germline V gene encodes CDR1 MDHEN and CDR2 SYDVKM. The CDR3 loop reads CASRTGQGSNQPQHF. The CDR3 nucleotides are TGTGCCAGCAGAACCGGACAGGGGAGCAATCAGCCCCAGCATTTT.

This clone was counted only a few times. V is TRBV6-5 and J is TRBJ2-4; D may be TRBD2 (6 bases). Germline V gene sequence: CDR1 MNHEY, CDR2 SVGAGI. This CDR3 comprises 15 residues. V lost 0 bases, J lost 4 bases, and 10 bases lay in between. CDR3 coding DNA: TGTGCCAGCAGTTACTCGACCGGGGGTAAAAACATTCAGTACTTC. This gives the protein CASSYSTGGKNIQYF.

CDR3 DNA sequence: TGTGCCATCAGACTAGCGGGAGGCTACGAGCAGTACTTC. Its translation is CAIRLAGGYEQYF. The chain has TRBV10-3 and TRBJ2-5; 12 bases are a match to TRBD2. The J call could be wrong; TRBJ2-7 is a better fit for the DNA end. Germline CDR1 reads ENHRY; CDR2 reads SYGVKD. The CDR3 sequence is 13 residues long.

This clone was detected once. This chain joins TRBV6-1 and TRBJ2-7; 9 bases align to TRBD1. CDR3 size: 17 residues. Losses at the gene ends were 2 bases for V and 2 bases for J; bases not matched to a gene: 10. The germline V gene encodes CDR1 MNHNS and CDR2 SASEGT. The CDR3 is CASSEKGWGQGAYEQYF. The CDR3 DNA reads TGTGCCAGCAGTGAAAAAGGGTGGGGACAGGGCGCCTACGAGCAGTACTTC.

This sequence joins TRBV6-5 and TRBJ2-7, with D unresolved. Germline values: CDR1 MNHEY, CDR2 SVGAGI. CDR3 length equals 11 residues. V lost 6 bases and J 3 bases, leaving 6 bases between the germline ends. The CDR3 region is CASRNIYEQYF. The CDR3 bases are TGTGCCAGCAGGAACATCTACGAGCAGTACTTC.

With respect to this clone: Distinct nucleotide sequences in the sample also encode this CDR3. The chain uses TRBV11-2 and TRBJ1-1; possibly TRBD1 for D (5 bases). Germline loops: CDR1 SGHAT, CDR2 FQNNGV. CDR3 size: 13 residues. V shed 4 bases and J shed 0 bases, with 6 bases lying between them. CDR3 in amino acids: CASSSGLNTEAFF. CDR3 in DNA: TGTGCCAGCAGCTCAGGGCTGAACACTGAAGCTTTCTTT.

This clone was recorded at least ten times. V usage is TRBV2 and J usage is TRBJ1-2; D is unclear. Looked up from germline, CDR1 is SNHLY and CDR2 is FYNNEI. Trimming shortened V by 8 bases and J by 4 bases, and 20 bases separated the two germline ends. The CDR3 sequence is 15 residues long. CDR3 loop: CASSSSVAPPYGYTF. In DNA, the CDR3 is TGTGCCAGCTCTTCCTCGGTCGCGCCTCCCTATGGCTACACCTTC.

The chain has TRBV5-1 and TRBJ2-4; 9 bases fit TRBD1. The germline V gene has CDR1 SGHRS and CDR2 YFSETQ. This CDR3 contains 15 residues. V lost 0 bases, J lost 6 bases, and 4 bases stayed unmatched. The CDR3 here is CASSLAQGAGNIQYF. The CDR3 DNA sequence: TGCGCCAGCAGCTTGGCACAGGGGGCAGGAAACATTCAGTACTTC.

This clone was detected ten times or more. This chain connects TRBV7-2 to TRBJ1-1; D is perhaps TRBD1 (5 bases). The length of the CDR3 is 14 residues. Trimming removed 0 bases at V and 6 bases at J, with 11 bases between. The V gene's germline CDR1 is SGHTA and CDR2 FQGNSA. As DNA, the CDR3 is TGTGCCAGCAGCTTAGCGCAGGGCCAAGCTGAAGCTTTCTTT. Translated, it gives CASSLAQGQAEAFF. Drawing the rest from reference TRBV7-2 and TRBJ1-1, the complete variable domain is GAGVSQSPSNKVTEKGKDVELRCDPISGHTALYWYRQSLGQGLEFLIYFQGNSAPDKSGLPSDRFSAERTGGSVSTLTIQRTQQEDSAVYLCASSLAQGQAEAFFGQGTRLTVV.

This chain connects TRBV5-1 to TRBJ2-2, with D perhaps TRBD1 or TRBD2 (6 bases each). This CDR3 region has 16 residues. Trimming took 6 bases from V and 4 from J, leaving 19 bases between them. Germline CDR1 and CDR2: SGHRS and YFSETQ. The DNA for the CDR3 is TGCGCCAGCACCCGCCGAGGGGGGCGCGCCACCGGGGAGCTGTTTTTT. It yields the protein CASTRRGGRATGELFF. Complete variable domain (other parts from reference TRBV5-1 and TRBJ2-2): KAGVTQTPRYLIKTRGQQVTLSCSPISGHRSVSWYQQTPGQGLQFLFEYFSETQRNKGNFPGRFSGRQFSNSRSEMNVSTLELGDSALYLCASTRRGGRATGELFFGEGSRLTVL.

In the case of this clone: A far larger clone lies a single base away; this is likely a read error. The same CDR3 arises from other DNA sequences in this sample as well. The CDR3 DNA sequence: TGTGCCAGCAGCGTAGAAGGTCAGGGCTCCTACAATGAGCAGTTCTTC. The encoded protein is CASSVEGQGSYNEQFF. The chain employs TRBV9 and TRBJ2-1; possible D gene TRBD1, 5 bases. CDR1 is SGDLS and CDR2 is YYNGEE in the germline V gene. The CDR3 spans 16 residues. The V end lost 0 bases, the J end lost 0 bases, and 10 bases lay between the germline ends.